The next 25 T cell receptor beta chains were all read from a single sample in a study of control samples from healthy donors and cancer patients. Assay: immunoSEQ multiplex PCR; the TCRdb copy retains only in-frame clones and omits some. The sample includes about 410,000 clones, more than 80% seen only once; the top ten take roughly 6.4%. The sample comprised PBMCs. The receptors originated from a man aged 35 to 55 with head and neck cancer.

The chain couples TRBV7-2 to TRBJ2-2; D ambiguous. The CDR3 is made up of 17 amino acids. V shed 2 bases and J shed 0 bases, with 13 bases lying between them. Per the germline V gene, CDR1 is SGHTA and CDR2 is FQGNSA. CDR3 region: CASSLIVMAANTGELFF. The CDR3, as DNA: TGTGCCAGCAGCTTAATAGTCATGGCAGCGAACACCGGGGAGCTGTTTTTT.

This chain connects TRBV2 to TRBJ2-2, with TRBD1 matching 9 bases. The CDR3 spans 16 residues. V was clipped by 10 bases and J by 0 bases; unmatched bases: 9. From germline, CDR1 is SNHLY and CDR2 FYNNEI. CDR3 sequence: CATLSGTGTNTGELFF. In nucleotides, the CDR3 is TGTGCCACCTTATCCGGGACAGGGACGAACACCGGGGAGCTGTTTTTT. The complete variable domain, with remaining parts taken from reference TRBV2 and TRBJ2-2, reads EPEVTQTPSHQVTQMGQEVILRCVPISNHLYFYWYRQILGQKVEFLVSFYNNEISEKSEIFDDQFSVERPDGSNFTLKIRSTKLEDSAMYFCATLSGTGTNTGELFFGEGSRLTVL.

The gene calls are TRBV4-1 and TRBJ2-3; D is possibly TRBD1 (5 bases). Germline lookup yields CDR1 MGHRA and CDR2 YSYEKL. This CDR3 is 16 amino acids long. Trimming removed 1 base from V and 5 bases from J, with 16 bases in between. The CDR3: CASSQAAGSRRDTQYF. The CDR3, as DNA: TGCGCCAGCAGCCAAGCGGCAGGGTCTCGACGAGATACGCAGTATTTT.

This clone was observed a handful of times. This sequence joins TRBV28 and TRBJ2-7; TRBD2 matches at 12 bases. The CDR3 totals 18 residues. Germline lookup yields CDR1 MDHEN and CDR2 SYDVKM. The junction had 13 bases not matched to a gene; V was cut back by 4 bases and J by 3 bases. The CDR3 here is CASSSHSRLAGVYYEQYF. For the CDR3, the DNA is TGTGCCAGCAGTTCGCACTCCCGACTAGCGGGAGTTTACTACGAGCAGTACTTC.

V usage is TRBV2 and J usage is TRBJ1-6, with TRBD1 as a possible D gene (5 bases). Trimming pared 6 bases from V and 3 bases from J, leaving 12 bases between. Germline V lookup: CDR1 SNHLY, CDR2 FYNNEI. This CDR3 has 15 residues. The CDR3 DNA reads as TGTGCCAGCAGGGCCTGGGACGGCTATAATTCACCCCTCCACTTT. This encodes CASRAWDGYNSPLHF.

The chain carries TRBV5-8 and TRBJ2-6, with a weak D call TRBD1 (5 bases). Germline V gene data show CDR1 as SGHTS and CDR2 as YDEGEE. The CDR3 contains 17 residues. Trimming stripped 0 bases from V and 0 bases from J, with 10 bases between. The CDR3 is CASSLGQTLSGANVLTF. DNA of the CDR3: TGTGCCAGCAGCTTGGGACAGACTCTCTCTGGGGCCAACGTCCTGACTTTC.

This chain links TRBV9 with TRBJ2-7; TRBD2 might be the D (6 bases). Germline loops: CDR1 SGDLS, CDR2 YYNGEE. Trimming cost V 4 bases and J 0 bases, with 11 bases left between them. This CDR3 is built from 14 residues. The chain's CDR3 is CASSLGDSSYEQYF. The CDR3 nucleotides read TGTGCCAGCAGCCTGGGGGACTCCTCCTACGAGCAGTACTTC.

The chain uses TRBV25-1 and TRBJ2-7; TRBD1 matches 9 bases. The CDR3 has 14 amino acids. Germline V gene lookup returns CDR1 MGHDK and CDR2 SYGVNS. The V segment lost 0 bases and the J segment 5 bases; nucleotides outside the gene matches: 2. The CDR3 DNA sequence: TGTGCCAGCAGTGAATATACAGGGGGCGACGAGCAGTACTTC. It specifies CASSEYTGGDEQYF.

The sample holds one count of this clone. The chain recombines TRBV2 with TRBJ1-1; tentative D call: TRBD1 (6 bases). CDR1 SNHLY and CDR2 FYNNEI come from the germline V gene. This CDR3 contains 17 residues. V dropped 5 bases and J dropped 0 bases, with 19 bases sitting between them. The CDR3 bases are TGTGCCAGCAGTCAAAGGCTTCCGGACAGCCTGAACACTGAAGCTTTCTTT. Translating it yields CASSQRLPDSLNTEAFF.

This chain links TRBV7-8 with TRBJ2-2; D assignment may be TRBD1 or TRBD2 (5 bases each). This CDR3 has 17 amino acids. Trimming left V 5 bases short and J 4 bases short, with 20 bases between. Germline-derived CDR1 and CDR2 are SGHVS and FQNEAQ. The CDR3 nucleotides read TGTGCCAGCAGCCCCCAAGAGACGGGGCCGGGCACCGGGGAGCTGTTTTTT. Encoded protein: CASSPQETGPGTGELFF.

The chain is built from TRBV19 and TRBJ2-2; D gene unclear. In germline, CDR1 is LNHDA, CDR2 SQIVND (reference sequence). There are 12 residues in the CDR3. V was trimmed by 3 bases and J by 9 bases, leaving 8 bases between them. CDR3 protein: CASSMGGRELFF. CDR3 DNA sequence: TGTGCCAGTAGTATGGGTGGAAGGGAGCTGTTTTTT.

The chain recombines TRBV12-3 or TRBV12-4 with TRBJ1-2, with TRBD1 as a possible D gene (5 bases). CDR3 length: 12 residues. The ends were cut back, 2 bases at V and 7 bases at J, with 8 bases in the middle. The CDR3 DNA is TGTGCCAGCAGTTTAAGGGGCGGTGGCTACACCTTC. This translates into CASSLRGGGYTF.

The V gene is TRBV24-1, the J gene TRBJ1-4; perhaps TRBD1 as D (6 bases). The ends were cut back, 5 bases at V and 8 bases at J, with 17 bases in the middle. The CDR3 has 15 residues. Germline assignment: CDR1 KGHDR and CDR2 SFDVKD. The CDR3 nucleotides are TGTGCCACCAGTGGCCGGGACACTGGAGTGGAAAAACTGTTTTTT. Translating it yields CATSGRDTGVEKLFF.

The V call is TRBV15, the J call TRBJ1-5; D unresolved. Germline assignment: CDR1 LNHNV and CDR2 YYDKDF (reference sequence). Trimming removed 3 bases from V and 5 bases from J, with 17 bases in between. The length of the CDR3 is 16 residues. In DNA, the CDR3 is TGTGCCACCAGCAGGGCCCACCAAAGGATGTATCAGCCCCAGCATTTT. Amino acid sequence: CATSRAHQRMYQPQHF. The full variable domain, its missing parts supplied by reference TRBV15 and TRBJ1-5, is DAMVIQNPRYQVTQFGKPVTLSCSQTLNHNVMYWYQQKSSQAPKLLFHYYDKDFNNEADTPDNFQSRRPNTSFCFLDIRSPGLGDTAMYLCATSRAHQRMYQPQHFGDGTRLSIL.

The rearrangement uses TRBV6-5 and TRBJ1-4, with TRBD1 identical over 7 bases. The CDR3 loop spans 14 amino acids. In germline, CDR1 is MNHEY, CDR2 SVGAGI. With 7 bases clipped from V and 8 bases from J, the junction kept 10 bases outside the gene matches. The CDR3 nucleotides are TGTGCCAGCAACAAAGACAGGGTGGGGGAAAAACTGTTTTTT. The encoded protein is CASNKDRVGEKLFF.

The chain links TRBV30 to TRBJ1-1; the D gene is possibly TRBD1 (5 bases). Trimming removed 1 base at V and 5 bases at J, with 11 bases between. This CDR3 is built from 13 residues. CDR1 GTSNPN and CDR2 SVGIG come from the germline V gene (reference sequence). As DNA, the CDR3 is TGTGCCTGGAGTGCTTGGGGGGGTACTGAAGCTTTCTTT. It yields the protein CAWSAWGGTEAFF.

The chain carries TRBV5-8 and TRBJ1-2, with D perhaps TRBD1 (5 bases). V lost 0 bases and J lost 8, with 14 bases in between. The germline V gene has CDR1 SGHTS and CDR2 YDEGEE. This CDR3 region has 14 residues. CDR3 nucleotides: TGTGCCAGCAGCTTGGACCGGGGCGCGAGAGGCTACACCTTC. Translating gives CASSLDRGARGYTF.

This rearrangement joins TRBV19 to TRBJ2-2, with D possibly being TRBD1 (7 bases). Germline V gene data show CDR1 as LNHDA and CDR2 as SQIVND (reference sequence). This CDR3 has 16 residues. V gave up 5 bases and J gave up 7 bases, with 20 bases separating them. CDR3 residues: CASSPKMHRGGGELFF. DNA of the CDR3: TGTGCCAGTAGTCCCAAGATGCACAGGGGAGGCGGGGAGCTGTTTTTT.

This chain connects TRBV5-6 to TRBJ2-5; possibly TRBD1 or TRBD2 for D (5 bases each). V dropped 2 bases and J dropped 3 bases, with 14 bases sitting between them. Germline V gene sequence: CDR1 SGHDT, CDR2 YYEEEE. This CDR3 spans 15 amino acids. CDR3 amino acids: CASSFHGTKEETQYF. Written as DNA, the CDR3 is TGTGCCAGCAGCTTCCACGGGACGAAGGAAGAGACCCAGTACTTC.

The rearrangement links TRBV7-9 to TRBJ2-1; 12 bases line up with TRBD2. J was trimmed by 4 bases and V by 5 bases; bases with no gene match: 3. CDR3 length: 15 residues. Germline CDR1 reads SEHNR; CDR2 reads FQNEAQ (reference sequence). CDR3 sequence (DNA): TGTGCCAGCAGCGCCCTAGCGGGGGGGTACAATGAGCAGTTCTTC. It yields the protein CASSALAGGYNEQFF.

V is TRBV29-1 and J is TRBJ1-1; the D is unclear. Germline values: CDR1 SQVTM, CDR2 ANQGSEA. Trimming left V 6 bases short and J 1 base short, with 12 bases between. The CDR3 contains 13 residues. The CDR3 loop is CSVAGVENTEAFF. CDR3 in DNA: TGCAGCGTCGCAGGTGTCGAGAACACTGAAGCTTTCTTT. The full variable domain, its missing parts supplied by reference TRBV29-1 and TRBJ1-1, is SAVISQKPSRDICQRGTSLTIQCQVDSQVTMMFWYRQQPGQSLTLIATANQGSEATYESGFVIDKFPISRPNLTFSTLTVSNMSPEDSSIYLCSVAGVENTEAFFGQGTRLTVV.

CDR3 protein: CASSPDRYEQFF. For the CDR3, the DNA is TGTGCCAGCAGCCCCGACAGATATGAGCAGTTCTTC. The chain employs TRBV7-8 and TRBJ2-1, with TRBD1 as a possible D gene (5 bases). V lost 5 bases, J lost 8 bases, and 10 bases lay in between. CDR3 length: 12 residues. Germline CDR1 is SGHVS and CDR2 is FQNEAQ.

This chain connects TRBV5-6 to TRBJ2-1; TRBD2 matches 11 bases. This CDR3 has 14 amino acids. J was trimmed by 7 bases and V by 9 bases; bases with no gene match: 9. Germline V gives CDR1 SGHDT, CDR2 YYEEEE. CDR3 sequence reads: CATVTSGTMNEQFF. As DNA, the CDR3 is TGTGCCACCGTGACTAGCGGGACGATGAATGAGCAGTTCTTC.

The chain carries TRBV10-2 and TRBJ1-6; TRBD1 matches at 10 bases. V shed 6 bases and J 7 bases; nucleotides not matched to a gene: 12. The CDR3 is made up of 17 amino acids. The germline gives CDR1 WSHSY, CDR2 SAAADI. The CDR3 sequence: CASRGGTGEGSNSPLHF. Written as DNA, the CDR3 is TGCGCCAGCAGGGGAGGGACAGGGGAAGGATCAAATTCACCCCTCCACTTT.

The rearrangement links TRBV27 to TRBJ2-1; D call uncertain. This CDR3 is built from 15 residues. CDR1 and CDR2 (germline): MNHEY, SMNVEV (reference sequence). Trimming stripped 5 bases from V and 0 bases from J, with 11 bases between. The CDR3 DNA follows: TGTGCCAGCAGTCGTCAACTAAGCTCCTACAATGAGCAGTTCTTC. This encodes CASSRQLSSYNEQFF.